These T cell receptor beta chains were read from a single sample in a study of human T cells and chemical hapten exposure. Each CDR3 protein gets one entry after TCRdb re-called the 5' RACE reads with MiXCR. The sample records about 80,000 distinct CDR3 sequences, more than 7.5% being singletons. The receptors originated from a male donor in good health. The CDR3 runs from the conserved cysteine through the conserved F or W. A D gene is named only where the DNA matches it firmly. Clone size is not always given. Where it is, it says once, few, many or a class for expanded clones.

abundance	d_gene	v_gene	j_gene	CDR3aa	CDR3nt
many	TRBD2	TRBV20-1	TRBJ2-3	CSASIGILAAGGDTQYF	TGCAGTGCTAGTATAGGAATACTAGCGGCGGGGGGCGATACGCAGTATTTT
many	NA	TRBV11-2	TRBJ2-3	CASSLDLPGSGITDTQYF	TGTGCCAGCAGCTTAGATTTACCCGGGAGCGGAATCACAGATACGCAGTATTTT
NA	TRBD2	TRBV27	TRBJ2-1	CASSRRGGLNEQFF	TGTGCCAGCAGTAGACGGGGGGGCCTCAATGAGCAGTTCTTC
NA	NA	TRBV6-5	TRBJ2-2	CASSPFGLPNTGELFF	TGTGCCAGCAGTCCTTTTGGGCTCCCGAACACCGGGGAGCTGTTTTTT
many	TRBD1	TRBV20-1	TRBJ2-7	CSADRDSSYEQYF	TGCAGTGCGGACCGGGACAGTTCCTACGAGCAGTACTTC
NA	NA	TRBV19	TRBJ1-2	CASSIVPGTGYTF	TGTGCCAGTAGTATAGTTCCGGGGACCGGCTACACCTTC
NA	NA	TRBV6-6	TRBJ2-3	CASSPQRPGTKGVDTQYF	TGTGCCAGCAGTCCTCAACGGCCCGGGACCAAGGGGGTAGATACGCAGTATTTT
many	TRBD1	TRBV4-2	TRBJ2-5	CASSQDPQGAVKTARETQYF	TGTGCCAGCAGCCAAGATCCCCAGGGGGCAGTAAAGACAGCCCGGGAGACCCAGTACTTC
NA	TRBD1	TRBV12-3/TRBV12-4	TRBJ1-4	CASSPRQGTNEKLFF	TGTGCCAGCAGTCCGCGACAGGGAACTAATGAAAAACTGTTTTTT
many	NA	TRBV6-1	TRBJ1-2	CASSEDRHYGYTF	TGTGCCAGCAGTGAAGACAGACATTATGGCTACACCTTC
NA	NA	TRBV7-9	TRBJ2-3	CASSLSLDTQYF	TGTGCCAGCAGCTTATCTCTAGATACGCAGTATTTT
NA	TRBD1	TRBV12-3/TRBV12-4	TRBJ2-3	CASRDRGGSTDTQYF	TGTGCCAGCAGGGACAGGGGGGGGAGCACAGATACGCAGTATTTT
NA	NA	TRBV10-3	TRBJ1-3	CAIRDRDNSGNTIYF	TGTGCCATCCGGGACCGGGACAACTCTGGAAACACCATATATTTT
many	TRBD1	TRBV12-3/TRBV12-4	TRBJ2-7	CATRTGYEQYF	TGTGCCACCAGGACAGGGTACGAGCAGTACTTC
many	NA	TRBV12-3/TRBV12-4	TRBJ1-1	CASSLGPGNGAFF	TGTGCCAGCAGCCTGGGCCCAGGCAACGGAGCTTTCTTT
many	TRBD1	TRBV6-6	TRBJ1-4	CASSVLGQGNEKLFF	TGTGCCAGCAGTGTATTGGGACAGGGTAATGAAAAACTGTTTTTT
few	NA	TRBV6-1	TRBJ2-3	CASSEAGGPTDTQYF	TGTGCCAGCAGTGAAGCGGGAGGCCCCACAGATACGCAGTATTTT
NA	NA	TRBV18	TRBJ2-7	CASSPSSGEDEQYF	TGTGCCAGCTCACCTTCTTCGGGAGAGGACGAGCAGTACTTC
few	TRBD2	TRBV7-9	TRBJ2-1	CASSLGREGRHNEQFF	TGTGCCAGCAGCTTAGGACGGGAGGGCCGCCACAATGAGCAGTTCTTC
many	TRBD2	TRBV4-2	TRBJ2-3	CASSQDSQRGGTDTQYF	TGTGCCAGCAGCCAAGATAGTCAGCGGGGGGGCACAGATACGCAGTATTTT
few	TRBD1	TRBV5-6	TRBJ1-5	CASSLYGGQGEVQPQHF	TGTGCCAGCAGCTTATATGGTGGACAGGGTGAGGTTCAGCCCCAGCATTTT
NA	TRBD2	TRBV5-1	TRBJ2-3	CASSFLAGPGDTQYF	TGCGCCAGCAGCTTCTTAGCGGGGCCCGGCGATACGCAGTATTTT
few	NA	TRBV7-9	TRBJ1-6	CASSTGDSPLHF	TGTGCCAGCAGTACGGGGGATTCACCCCTCCACTTT
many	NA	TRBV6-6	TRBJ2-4	CASSSRVLLAKNIQYF	TGTGCCAGCAGTAGCAGGGTTCTGCTAGCCAAAAACATTCAGTACTTC
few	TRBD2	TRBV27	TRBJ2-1	CASSVYLAGVRREQFF	TGTGCCAGCAGTGTATACCTAGCGGGGGTTCGTCGGGAGCAGTTCTTC
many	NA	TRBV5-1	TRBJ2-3	CASSFWQGGTDTQYF	TGCGCCAGCAGCTTTTGGCAGGGTGGCACAGATACGCAGTATTTT